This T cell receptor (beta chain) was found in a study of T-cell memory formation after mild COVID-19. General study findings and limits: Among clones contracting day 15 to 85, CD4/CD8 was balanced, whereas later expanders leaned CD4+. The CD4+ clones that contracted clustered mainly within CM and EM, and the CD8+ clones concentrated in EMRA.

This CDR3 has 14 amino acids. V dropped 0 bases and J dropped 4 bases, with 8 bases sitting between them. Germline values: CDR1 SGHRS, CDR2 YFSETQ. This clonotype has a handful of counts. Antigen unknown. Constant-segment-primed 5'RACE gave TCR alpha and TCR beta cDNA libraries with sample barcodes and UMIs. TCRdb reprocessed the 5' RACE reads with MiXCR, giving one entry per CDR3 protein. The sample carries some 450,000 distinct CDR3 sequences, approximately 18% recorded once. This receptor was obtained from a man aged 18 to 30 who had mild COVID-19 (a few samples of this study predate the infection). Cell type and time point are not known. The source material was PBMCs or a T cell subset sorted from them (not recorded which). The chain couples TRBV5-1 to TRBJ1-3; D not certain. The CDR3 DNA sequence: TGCGCCAGCAGCTTGGGGTCGGCAGGAAACACCATATATTTT. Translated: CASSLGSAGNTIYF.